These T cell receptor beta chains were read from a single sample in a study of CD8 T cells in ankylosing spondylitis. TCRdb passed the 5' RACE reads through MiXCR, listing each CDR3 protein once. The sample lists under 120,000 distinct CDR3 sequences, nearly 25% occurring once. Sequencing used synovial fluid, either unsorted or a sorted T cell fraction (not recorded which). The receptors originated from a male donor with ankylosing spondylitis. The CDR3 runs from the conserved cysteine through the conserved F or W.

CDR3aa	j_gene	v_gene
CASSLPTGGFTEAFF	TRBJ1-1	TRBV7-8
CAWRLAGGNNEQFF	TRBJ2-1	TRBV30
CASSLKGDSTYEQYF	TRBJ2-7	TRBV5-1
CASRQTGFAGELFF	TRBJ2-2	TRBV10-2
CASSSVRGRRDEQFF	TRBJ2-1	TRBV7-2
CASTFDGPTEAFF	TRBJ1-1	TRBV6-1
CSARETGPSNQPQHF	TRBJ1-5	TRBV20-1
CATSDFGDRGRNTQYF	TRBJ2-3	TRBV24-1
CASSPPGLLKNEQFF	TRBJ2-1	TRBV7-8
CASITRGQGDYEQYF	TRBJ2-7	TRBV10-2
CASSLDLPSTDTQYF	TRBJ2-3	TRBV5-1
CASSSREGPNPNYGYTF	TRBJ1-2	TRBV7-9
CASSSRLWDTQYF	TRBJ2-3	TRBV2
CASKQGRGGYNSPLHF	TRBJ1-6	TRBV6-1
CASSPLQASYEQYF	TRBJ2-7	TRBV5-1
CASSRTLDEQFF	TRBJ2-1	TRBV7-2
CAIRQGSSNQPQHF	TRBJ1-5	TRBV10-3
CANDRENGNTIYF	TRBJ1-3	TRBV12-3/TRBV12-4
CASSYMTGKGTGELFF	TRBJ2-2	TRBV5-1
CSAGTPSSYNSPLHF	TRBJ1-6	TRBV20-1
CAWSTGTKGAGELFF	TRBJ2-2	TRBV30
CASSSGGADTQYF	TRBJ2-3	TRBV5-1
CASSFLQGPGEKLFF	TRBJ1-4	TRBV14
CATSRGRFNEQFF	TRBJ2-1	TRBV15
CAWSVEAGTPLHF	TRBJ1-6	TRBV30
CATSSDKGSINEQFF	TRBJ2-1	TRBV15
CASSSTRGDGGELFF	TRBJ2-2	TRBV11-3
CASSIDLNNEQFF	TRBJ2-1	TRBV19
CASSLASGRYNEQFF	TRBJ2-1	TRBV7-6
CASSSTSGKEIQYF	TRBJ2-4	TRBV7-9
CASSQGSGELFF	TRBJ2-2	TRBV3-1